This TCR beta chain emerged from a study of blood T cell repertoires in COVID-19. This clone was picked up a small number of times. Repertoires were generated with immunoSEQ multiplex PCR, while TCRdb's copy carries only in-frame clones and drops some. Of roughly 200,000 clones listed, approximately 82% are singletons. CDR1 is SGHNT, CDR2 YYREEE, per germline (reference sequence). This CDR3 is built from 14 residues. The V and J ends lost 9 bases and 5 bases, in that order; junction bases with no gene match: 10. The clonotype originates from a woman aged 55-69 years with acute COVID-19. The V and J genes are TRBV5-4 and TRBJ2-1; 8 bases match TRBD2. The sample consisted of PBMCs or T cells enriched from blood (not recorded which). CDR3 nucleotide sequence: TGTGCCACCGGACGCCCGGGACTAGACAATGAGCAGTTCTTC. Amino acids: CATGRPGLDNEQFF.